The source of this TCR beta chain is a study of response to subunit inactivated influenza vaccine. The study, taken as a whole, reports: The authors suggested that every seasonal influenza vaccination recruits few new T cells.

V was clipped by 0 bases and J by 4 bases, with 9 bases between them. This CDR3 has 14 amino acids. Germline loops: CDR1 SGHTA, CDR2 FQGNSA. One entry per CDR3 protein results from TCRdb running MiXCR on the RT-PCR reads. There are a few hundred thousand distinct CDR3 sequences in the sample; 20% to 25% occur only once, and 10% lies in the top ten. As to this clonotype: Antigen specificity is unknown.

The sequence was obtained from a man aged 50 to 75 who received an inactivated influenza vaccine. This sample comprised PBMCs from blood, obtained 21 months after vaccination. This sequence joins TRBV7-2 and TRBJ1-2; D ambiguous. CDR3 coding DNA: TGTGCCAGCAGCTTAGCAAGGGATGTCTATGGCTACACCTTC. Protein product: CASSLARDVYGYTF.